The count of the clone carrying this T cell receptor beta chain is one. Antigen: not known. As for treatment: roughly 19 received Ad26.COV2.S at low or high dose, single or two shots; roughly 5 received placebo; per-sample allocation not given. Samples were taken on day 63 after the first vaccine or placebo injection. Sequencing was performed with immunoSEQ multiplex PCR; in TCRdb, only in-frame clones are kept and a portion is missing. The sample holds approximately 420,000 clones, roughly 88% seen once. The data originate from a study of Ad26.COV2.S vaccination and SARS-CoV-2 variants. General study points: Vaccinated individuals (as opposed to placebo recipients) had higher spike-specific TCR breadth.

The source is a person aged 18-60 years who received the Ad26.COV2.S COVID-19 vaccine or a placebo. The sample was peripheral blood, taken in a trial of Ad26.COV2.S vaccine versus placebo.

The CDR3 DNA reads TGTGCCAGCAGCCTCTCTTCCGACGGCCCGAGGGAGCAGTACTTC. It encodes CASSLSSDGPREQYF. The chain links TRBV14 to TRBJ2-7; D unresolved. This CDR3 is built from 15 residues. Between the trimmed V and J ends, which lost 4 bases and 7 bases, there was a span of 20 bases. CDR1 SGHDN and CDR2 FVKESK come from the germline V gene.